The 23 T cell receptor beta chains presented below share a single source sample, sequenced in a study of Tregs in tolerant kidney transplant recipients. Measured with immunoSEQ multiplex PCR; TCRdb has only the in-frame clones, and not every one. The sample data list about 48,000 clones. The sample in question was CD4+ T cells from blood, obtained before the transplant. These receptors all stem from a human donor who received a combined kidney and bone marrow transplant.

On this clone itself: One end of the junction varies from germline; a read error may be responsible. From the germline J gene comes the end of the CDR3, since the read stops 3 residues before it. V usage is TRBV4-2 and J usage is TRBJ2-2; 8 bases align to TRBD2. The length of the CDR3 is 15 residues. Germline V lookup: CDR1 LGHNA, CDR2 YNFKEQ. The sequenced part of the CDR3 DNA is TGCGCCAGCAGGGAAGCGGGAGTGGGAACCGGGGAG. It codes for CASREAGVGTGE. The whole CDR3 protein is CASREAGVGTGELFF.

The CDR3 is CASSPGHPNQPQHF. The sequenced part of the CDR3 DNA is TGTGCCAGCAGTCCGGGACACCCCAATCAGCCC. V usage is TRBV2 and J usage is TRBJ1-5, with TRBD1 as a possible D gene (6 bases). Coverage ceases 3 residues before the CDR3 finishes, and the germline J gene fills in the end. This CDR3 spans 14 amino acids. From germline, CDR1 is SNHLY and CDR2 FYNNEI. The V end was cut by 5 bases, the J end by 3 bases, with 11 bases between.

Comment on this clone: The read ends 3 residues shy of where the CDR3 ends; the end is completed using the germline J gene. The chain links TRBV18 to TRBJ2-3, with D possibly TRBD1 on 5 matching bases. The CDR3 has 17 amino acids. Germline assignment: CDR1 KGHSH and CDR2 LQKENI. Trimming removed 0 bases from V and 6 bases from J, with 19 bases in between. The CDR3 bases that were read are TGTGCCAGCTCACCACCAGTGACAGCTCTCAATCGGGATACG. Protein product: CASSPPVTALNRDT. The whole CDR3 sequence reads CASSPPVTALNRDTQYF.

Worth noting for this clone: The sequenced fragment ends 3 residues before the CDR3 boundary, so the rest is inferred from the germline J gene. The chain uses TRBV5-1 and TRBJ2-7; D might be TRBD1 (6 bases). The CDR3 is 13 residues long. Germline CDR1 SGHRS, CDR2 YFSETQ. The germline V and J ends were trimmed by 3 bases and 3 bases, with 10 bases remaining between them. The DNA read from the CDR3 is TGCGCCAGCAGCTGGGACATTCGCTACGAG. It is translated as CASSWDIRYE. The whole CDR3 protein reads CASSWDIRYEQYF.

Worth noting for this clone: The sequenced fragment ends 3 residues before the CDR3 boundary, so the rest is inferred from the germline J gene. The V gene is TRBV29-1, the J gene TRBJ2-4; 8 nucleotides align to TRBD1. Germline-derived CDR1 and CDR2 are SQVTM and ANQGSEA. J lost 7 bases, V lost 3 bases, and 8 bases had no gene match. The CDR3 runs 14 residues. The CDR3 loop reads CSVEARTGMNIQYF. The covered CDR3 bases are TGCAGCGTTGAGGCTAGGACAGGGATGAACATT.

Concerning this clone itself: The read ends 3 residues early relative to the CDR3; the germline J gene fills the gap. The rearrangement links TRBV20-1 to TRBJ1-2, with a weak D call TRBD1 (5 bases). Trimming removed 1 base at V and 7 bases at J, with 13 bases between. The CDR3 has 13 amino acids. Germline V gives CDR1 DFQATT, CDR2 SNEGSKA (reference sequence). The CDR3 region is CSARGRAGPGYTF. The sequenced part of the CDR3 DNA is TGCAGTGCTAGAGGCCGGGCGGGGCCTGGC.

Worth noting for this clone: The read ends 3 residues early relative to the CDR3; the germline J gene fills the gap. The chain couples TRBV30 to TRBJ2-7; 7 bases are a match to TRBD1. Per the germline V gene, CDR1 is GTSNPN and CDR2 is SVGIG (reference sequence). V shed 2 bases, J shed 3 bases, and the junction held 4 bases outside the gene matches. There are 13 residues in the CDR3. CDR3 DNA (partial): TGTGCCTGGAGTCTGGGACAGTACTACGAG. It yields the protein CAWSLGQYYE. The full CDR3 is CAWSLGQYYEQYF.

As for this clone: The read falls 3 residues short of the CDR3 end, and the missing part is taken from the germline J gene. Other DNA sequences from this sample encode an identical CDR3 as well. V gene TRBV18 combines with J gene TRBJ2-7; 10 bases align to TRBD2. The CDR3 is 17 amino acids. Unmatched junction bases numbered 8, after V lost 0 bases and J lost 3 bases. Germline CDR1 is KGHSH and CDR2 is LQKENI. The sequenced CDR3 bases are TGTGCCAGCTCACCACCGGGGCTAGCGGGAGCGGACTACGAG. Translation gives CASSPPGLAGADYE. The complete CDR3 reads CASSPPGLAGADYEQYF.

To note about this clone: The read finishes 3 residues shy of the CDR3 end, and the germline J gene is used to complete it. This rearrangement joins TRBV5-3 to TRBJ2-1; 15 bases fit TRBD2. TRBV5-3 is assigned to the ORF class and has an uncertain function. Trimming removed 4 bases from V and 5 bases from J; junction bases left unmatched: 10. This CDR3 contains 18 residues. The CDR3 sequence: CARSAGLAGGPRDNEQFF. The DNA read from the CDR3 is TGTGCCAGAAGCGCAGGACTAGCGGGAGGGCCAAGGGACAATGAG.

For this clone: Read data end 3 residues before the CDR3 end; the end is taken from the germline J gene. This chain joins TRBV11-2 and TRBJ1-1, with D perhaps matching TRBD1 (5 bases). The germline V gene encodes CDR1 SGHAT and CDR2 FQNNGV. The germline V and J ends were trimmed by 5 bases and 1 base, with 8 bases remaining between them. This CDR3 is built from 13 residues. This chain's CDR3 is CASSLDRNTEAFF. CDR3 bases read: TGTGCCAGCAGCCTTGACAGGAACACTGAA. The full variable domain, rest sourced from reference TRBV11-2 and TRBJ1-1, is EAGVAQSPRYKIIEKRQSVAFWCNPISGHATLYWYQQILGQGPKLLIQFQNNGVVDDSQLPKDRFSAERLKGVDSTLKIQPAKLEDSAVYLCASSLDRNTEAFFGQGTRLTVV.

Comment on this clone: The read ends 3 residues shy of where the CDR3 ends; the end is completed using the germline J gene. V gene TRBV7-2 combines with J gene TRBJ1-2; weak D call: TRBD1 (5 bases). This CDR3 region has 14 residues. The ends were cut back, 2 bases at V and 7 bases at J, with 14 bases in the middle. Germline V CDR1 and CDR2: SGHTA, FQGNSA. The CDR3 sequence: CASSLTGGEGGYTF. CDR3 bases read: TGTGCCAGCAGCTTAACCGGGGGAGAGGGTGGC.

As to this clone: The read halts 3 residues ahead of the CDR3 end, with the missing end drawn from the germline J gene. The chain couples TRBV5-4 to TRBJ2-2, with TRBD2 matching over 7 bases. The length of the CDR3 is 16 residues. The germline V gene encodes CDR1 SGHNT and CDR2 YYREEE (reference sequence). Trimming took 1 base from V and 0 from J; bases not matched to a gene: 3. Here the CDR3 reads CASSLILAANTGELFF. The CDR3 DNA, read in part, is TGTGCCAGCAGCTTGATTCTAGCGGCGAACACCGGGGAG.

In the case of this clone: The read comes to an end 3 residues before the CDR3 does, leaving the germline J gene to fill in the end. V and J are TRBV7-8 and TRBJ1-4, with D possibly being TRBD1 (6 bases). Germline V gene lookup returns CDR1 SGHVS and CDR2 FQNEAQ. Trimming left V 2 bases short and J 5 bases short, with 9 bases between. The CDR3 totals 14 residues. The part of the CDR3 DNA that was read is TGTGCCAGCAGCTTAAGGGGGGGGAATGAAAAA. It specifies CASSLRGGNEK. The entire CDR3 reads CASSLRGGNEKLFF.

Concerning this clone: The read ends 3 residues early relative to the CDR3; the germline J gene fills the gap. The chain couples TRBV10-3 to TRBJ2-5; possibly TRBD2 for D (6 bases). This CDR3 is built from 13 residues. The germline V gene has CDR1 ENHRY and CDR2 SYGVKD. V lost 7 bases, J lost 2 bases, and 11 bases lay in between. CDR3 protein: CAIKSAGQETQYF. Incomplete CDR3 DNA: TGTGCCATCAAGTCGGCGGGACAAGAGACC.

Incomplete CDR3 DNA: TGTGCCAGTAGTATAGATCTTGCAGGAGGAGAGACC. It yields the protein CASSIDLAGGET. The whole CDR3 protein reads CASSIDLAGGETQYF. The V call is TRBV19, the J call TRBJ2-5; D possibly corresponds to TRBD2 (5 bases). The CDR3 goes on 3 residues after the read ends, and that part is filled in from the germline J gene. The germline gives CDR1 LNHDA, CDR2 SQIVND (reference sequence). Trimming removed 0 bases at V and 4 bases at J, with 12 bases between. CDR3 size: 15 residues.

Regarding this clone: The DNA ends 3 residues before the CDR3 does, and the rest of the CDR3 is filled in from the germline J gene. V usage is TRBV7-3 and J usage is TRBJ1-1; D remains ambiguous. This CDR3 contains 13 residues. CDR1 is SGHTA, CDR2 FQGTGA, per germline. Trimming stripped 1 base from V and 3 bases from J, with 6 bases between. The part of the CDR3 DNA that was read is TGTGCCAGCAGCTTAAATAGTGACACTGAA. It is translated as CASSLNSDTE. The whole CDR3 reads CASSLNSDTEAFF.

About this clone itself: The read finishes 3 residues shy of the CDR3 end, and the germline J gene is used to complete it. V usage is TRBV28 and J usage is TRBJ1-4, with a tentative D call TRBD1 (5 bases). Germline V gene data show CDR1 as MDHEN and CDR2 as SYDVKM. This CDR3 spans 14 amino acids. V shed 6 bases and J shed 7 bases, with 15 bases lying between them. The chain's CDR3 is CASSSQGNSEKLFF. The CDR3 bases that were read are TGTGCCAGCAGCTCCCAGGGAAACAGTGAAAAA.

As for this clone: From the germline J gene comes the end of the CDR3, since the read stops 3 residues before it. The chain employs TRBV7-8 and TRBJ1-2; 7 bases map to TRBD1. The CDR3 is 15 residues long. Germline CDR1 and CDR2: SGHVS and FQNEAQ. V lost 1 base and J lost 0; bases outside the gene matches: 2. CDR3 protein: CASSLGQGSNYGYTF. The DNA read from the CDR3 is TGTGCCAGCAGCTTAGGACAGGGATCTAACTATGGC.

Remarks on this clone: The CDR3 is cut off 3 residues early in the read; its end comes from the germline J gene. The chain recombines TRBV7-2 with TRBJ2-1; 10 bases map to TRBD1. The J segment lost 9 bases and the V segment lost 7 bases, leaving 12 bases of the junction unmatched. CDR3 size: 15 residues. The germline V gene has CDR1 SGHTA and CDR2 FQGNSA. CDR3: CASNPPGQGKSEQFF. The CDR3 bases that were read are TGTGCCAGCAACCCACCGGGACAGGGGAAAAGTGAG.

A word on this clone: The read falls 3 residues short of the CDR3 end, and the missing part is taken from the germline J gene. This sequence joins TRBV7-3 and TRBJ2-1; 8 positions match TRBD2. The CDR3 runs to 13 residues. J was trimmed by 5 bases and V by 5 bases; bases with no gene match: 2. The germline V gene encodes CDR1 SGHTA and CDR2 FQGTGA. The part of the CDR3 DNA that was read is TGTGCCAGCAGCCGCGGGAGGAACAATGAG. This gives the protein CASSRGRNNE. The CDR3 in full is CASSRGRNNEQFF.

On this clone itself: The CDR3 goes on 3 residues after the read ends, and that part is filled in from the germline J gene. The rearrangement uses TRBV29-1 and TRBJ2-7; weak D call: TRBD2 (6 bases). V was trimmed by 4 bases and J by 1 base, leaving 14 bases between them. Germline V gene data show CDR1 as SQVTM and CDR2 as ANQGSEA. The CDR3 has 14 amino acids. CDR3 protein: CSVASGTSSYEQYF. The sequenced part of the CDR3 DNA is TGCAGCGTTGCCTCCGGGACTTCATCCTACGAG.

About this clone: The CDR3 end falls 3 residues outside the read, so it is completed with the germline J gene. The identical CDR3 is also encoded by other nucleotide sequences in the sample. The J gene is TRBJ1-1, the V gene TRBV18; D gene ambiguous. Germline CDR1 and CDR2: KGHSH and LQKENI. Trimming shortened V by 2 bases and J by 1 base, and 5 bases separated the two germline ends. There are 13 residues in the CDR3. The part of the CDR3 DNA that was read is TGTGCCAGCTCACCAGGGCAGAACACTGAA. Protein: CASSPGQNTE. The CDR3 as a whole reads CASSPGQNTEAFF.

Measured by frequency, this clone is medium-sized (0.01 to 0.1%). The sequence runs out 3 residues before the end of the CDR3; the remainder is reconstructed from the germline J gene. This chain uses TRBV6-2 or TRBV6-3 with TRBJ2-3; D is perhaps TRBD2 (5 bases). The CDR3 has 14 amino acids. V was cut by 6 bases and J by 6 bases, with 16 bases left in between. Germline CDR1 reads MNHEY; CDR2 reads SVGEGT. The CDR3 bases that were read are TGTGCCAGCAGCTCCACCAAACTAGTTGATACG. Its translation is CASSSTKLVDT. The entire CDR3 protein is CASSSTKLVDTQYF.